The sequence of this T cell receptor beta chain was determined in a study of cytomegalovirus exposure and HLA in healthy donors. General study points: Across donors, most TCRs were seen rarely, yet some public ones were widespread. Among the CMV-associated chains, three were confirmed in vitro as specific for CMV antigens.

This PCR relied on a set of 60 Vbeta primers and 13 Jbeta primers. The table came from immunoSEQ multiplex PCR; TCRdb's copy has only in-frame clones and leaves some out. Here the sample spans 130,000 or so clones, more than 60% being singletons. Trimming shortened V by 5 bases and J by 0 bases, and 17 bases separated the two germline ends. Germline lookup yields CDR1 SGHVS and CDR2 FQNEAQ. The CDR3 contains 17 residues. A remark on this clone: Its matching antigen is unknown.

V is TRBV7-8 and J is TRBJ1-3, with D perhaps TRBD1 (6 bases). This TCR was recovered from a woman between 45 and 60 years old in good health and CMV-seropositive. The sample comprised PBMCs. CDR3 DNA: TGTGCCAGCAGCCCGGGGGGCAGTTTCAGCTCTGGAAACACCATATATTTT. Its translation: CASSPGGSFSSGNTIYF.